One TCR beta chain is described in this entry. Since all of the isolated RNA was reverse transcribed, expressed TCRB transcripts were what got sequenced. Measured with immunoSEQ multiplex PCR; TCRdb has only the in-frame clones, and not every one. Of roughly 180,000 clones in the sample, about an eighth were seen once. This sample was included in a study of beta chain features in type 1 diabetes. Study in general: No age, gender or cell yield differences were seen between patients and healthy donors. Across the samples, approximately 98,000,000 sorted cells were examined in total.

This CDR3 contains 16 residues. Germline trimming cut 4 bases from V and 4 bases from J; bases unmatched to any gene: 6. The germline V gene has CDR1 LGHNA and CDR2 YSLEER. The J gene is TRBJ2-6, the V gene TRBV4-3, with 8 bases matching TRBD1. This clonotype originated in a woman under 30 in good health. The sample comprised central memory CD4+ T cells from blood. Here the CDR3 reads CASSPDRVSGANVLTF. The DNA of the CDR3 is TGCGCCAGCAGCCCGGACAGGGTGTCCGGGGCCAACGTCCTGACTTTC.